This TCR beta chain was obtained from a study of cytomegalovirus exposure and HLA in healthy donors. Details on this clone: Its antigen is unidentified.

The CDR3 runs 13 residues. After removal of 6 bases from V and 6 bases from J, the junction contained 5 bases not matched to a gene. Germline CDR1 and CDR2: MNHEY and SVGAGI. The primer mix had 60 Vbeta and 13 Jbeta primers. The protocol was immunoSEQ multiplex PCR, while the TCRdb copy is restricted to in-frame clones and leaves out a portion. The sample records 97,000 or so clones, roughly two thirds being singletons. Study outcomes and limitations: Most TCR sequences proved rare, with some public TCRs found in many donors. A later examination showed that TCR association rates differed by HLA locus, with DRB1 most and HLA-C fewest.

This TCR was sampled from a man over 45 in good health and CMV-seronegative. The gene calls are TRBV6-5 and TRBJ1-2; 9 bases agree with TRBD1. The sequencing input was PBMCs. This chain's CDR3 is CASRPGTGHGYTF. CDR3 coding DNA: TGTGCCAGCAGACCCGGGACAGGGCATGGCTACACCTTC.